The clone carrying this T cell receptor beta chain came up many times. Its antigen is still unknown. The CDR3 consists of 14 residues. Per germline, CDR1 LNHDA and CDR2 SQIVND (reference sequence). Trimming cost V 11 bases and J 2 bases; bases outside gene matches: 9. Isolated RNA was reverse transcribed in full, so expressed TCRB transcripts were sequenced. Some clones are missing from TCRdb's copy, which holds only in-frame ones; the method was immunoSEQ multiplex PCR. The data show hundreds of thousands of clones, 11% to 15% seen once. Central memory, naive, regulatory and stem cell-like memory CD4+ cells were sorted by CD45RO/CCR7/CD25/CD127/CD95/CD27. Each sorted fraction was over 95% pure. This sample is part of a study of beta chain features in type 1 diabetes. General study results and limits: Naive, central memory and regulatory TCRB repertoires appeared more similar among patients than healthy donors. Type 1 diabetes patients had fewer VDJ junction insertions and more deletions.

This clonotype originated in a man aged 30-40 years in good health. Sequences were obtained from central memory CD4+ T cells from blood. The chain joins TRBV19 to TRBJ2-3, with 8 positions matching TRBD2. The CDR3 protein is CASSGGPNTDTQYF. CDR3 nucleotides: TGTGCCTCAAGCGGGGGCCCAAACACAGATACGCAGTATTTT.